What follows is one TCR beta chain and its context. This clone appeared a few times. It has no known antigen specificity. The sample holds no much larger clone one base away, and base qualities are not on file. The sample originates from a study of blood T cell repertoires in COVID-19 (dated by TCRdb to about 2020). Regarding the study in general: Collaborator samples came from the United States, Italy and Spain and covered acute and convalescent phases of COVID-19. The material from the prospective study consisted of cDNA or gDNA derived from T cells, B-cell-depleted T cells, or PBMCs. The dataset comprised deeply sampled blood TCRbeta repertoires from subjects exposed to, actively infected with, or recovered from COVID-19. The repertoires were released in a freely available public database meant as a resource for research on the immune response to SARS-CoV-2. The samples were drawn from the first 160 participants of the ongoing ImmuneRACE study and from over 950 subjects provided by 6 global collaborators. Sample metadata almost always included a de-identified subject ID, COVID-19 status, age in years and sex. Where available, HLA class I and class II types were obtained from metadata supplied by the sample provider rather than from assay-based typing. The paper as a whole reports these results and caveats: Clinical and demographic metadata were provided uncurated, with the amount varying by source and participant.

TCRbeta CDR3 regions were amplified from genomic DNA using the immunoSEQ Assay, a bias-controlled multiplex PCR. In the original analysis: The number of nucleated cells in each sample was estimated from the amplification of reference gene primers within the assay. To quantify the absolute abundance of each unique TCRbeta CDR3 rearrangement, sequence reads were collapsed and filtered. For each sample, productive Simpson clonality was calculated as the square root of Simpson's diversity index across productive rearrangements. In TCRdb, the immuneACCESS table is reduced to in-frame sequences with V and J assigned. These tables do not hold every clone; where another copy was compared, an unresolved V gene accounts for under half, and the others remain unexplained. V and J calls and clone size come straight from that table; D and trimming were deduced from the DNA. This sample gives 200,000 or so clones in total; roughly 86% of them show up just once. In total, the top ten clones hold around 3.1% of the sample.

The collaborating institutions used their own protocols to collect whole blood in K2EDTA tubes. For TCRbeta analysis, collaborator samples were shipped as frozen whole blood, as isolated PBMCs, or as DNA extracted from either sample type. From cysteine to phenylalanine, the CDR3 is 16 amino acids long. CDR3 DNA only is kept here, 48 bases in frame from base 1. V ends up 0 bases short and J 1 base short, with an unmatched junction base count of 1. CDR1 SGHNT and CDR2 YYREEE were looked up in the germline V gene (reference sequence). Recombination linked TRBV5-4 to TRBJ2-5; TRBD2 aligns with 12 central bases. Sequenced material: peripheral blood. The receptor was isolated from a man aged 60 to 69 with acute or convalescent COVID-19. The bases are TGTGCCAGCAGCTTGGGGACTAGCGGGGTCCAAGAGACCCAGTACTTC. The translation is CASSLGTSGVQETQYF.